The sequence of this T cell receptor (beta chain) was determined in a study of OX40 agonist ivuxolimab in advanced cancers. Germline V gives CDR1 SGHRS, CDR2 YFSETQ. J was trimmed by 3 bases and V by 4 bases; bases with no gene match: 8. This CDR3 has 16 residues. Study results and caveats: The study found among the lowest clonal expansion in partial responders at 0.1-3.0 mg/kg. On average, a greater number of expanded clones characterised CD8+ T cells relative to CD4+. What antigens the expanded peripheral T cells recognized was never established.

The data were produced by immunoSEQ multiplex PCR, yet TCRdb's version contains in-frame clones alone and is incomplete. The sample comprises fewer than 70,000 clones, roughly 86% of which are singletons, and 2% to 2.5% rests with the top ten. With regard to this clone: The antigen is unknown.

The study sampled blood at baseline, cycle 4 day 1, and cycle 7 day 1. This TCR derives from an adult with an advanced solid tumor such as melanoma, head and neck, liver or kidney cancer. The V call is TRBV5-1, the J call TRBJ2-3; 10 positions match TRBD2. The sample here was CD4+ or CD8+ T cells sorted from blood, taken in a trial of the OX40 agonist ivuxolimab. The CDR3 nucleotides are TGCGCCAGCAGCCTGAGCGGGAGGGTGGGTACAGATACGCAGTATTTT. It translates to CASSLSGRVGTDTQYF.